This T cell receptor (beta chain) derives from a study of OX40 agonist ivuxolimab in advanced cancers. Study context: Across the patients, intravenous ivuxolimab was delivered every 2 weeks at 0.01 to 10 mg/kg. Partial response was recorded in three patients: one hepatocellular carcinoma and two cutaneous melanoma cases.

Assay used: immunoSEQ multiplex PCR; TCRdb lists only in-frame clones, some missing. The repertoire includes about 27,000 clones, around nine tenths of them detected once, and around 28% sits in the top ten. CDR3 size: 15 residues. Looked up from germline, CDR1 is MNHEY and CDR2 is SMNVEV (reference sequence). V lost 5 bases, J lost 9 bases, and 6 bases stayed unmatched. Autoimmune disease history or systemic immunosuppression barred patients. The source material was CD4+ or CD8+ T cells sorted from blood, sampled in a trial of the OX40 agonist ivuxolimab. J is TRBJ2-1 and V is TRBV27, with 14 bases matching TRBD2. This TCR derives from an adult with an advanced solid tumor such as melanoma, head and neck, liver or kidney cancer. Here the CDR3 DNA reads TGTGCCAGCAGTGTGGGACTAGCGGGGGAAATTGAGCAGTTCTTC. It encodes CASSVGLAGEIEQFF.